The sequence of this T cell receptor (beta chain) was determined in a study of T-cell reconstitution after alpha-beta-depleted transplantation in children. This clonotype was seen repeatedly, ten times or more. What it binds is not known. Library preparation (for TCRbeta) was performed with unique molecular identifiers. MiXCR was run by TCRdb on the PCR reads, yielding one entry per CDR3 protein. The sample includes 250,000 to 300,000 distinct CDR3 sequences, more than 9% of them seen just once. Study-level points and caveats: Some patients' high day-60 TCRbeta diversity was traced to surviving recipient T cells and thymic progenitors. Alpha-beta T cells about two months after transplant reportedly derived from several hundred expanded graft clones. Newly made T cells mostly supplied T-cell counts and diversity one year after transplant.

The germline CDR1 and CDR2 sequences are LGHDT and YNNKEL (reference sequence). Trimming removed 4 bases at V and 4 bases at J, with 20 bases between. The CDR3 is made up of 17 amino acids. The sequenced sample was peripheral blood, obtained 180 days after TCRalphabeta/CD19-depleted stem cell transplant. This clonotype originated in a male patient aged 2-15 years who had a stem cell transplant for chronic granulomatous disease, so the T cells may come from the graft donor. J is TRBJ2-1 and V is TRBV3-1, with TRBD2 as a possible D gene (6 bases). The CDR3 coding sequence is TGTGCCAGCAGCCCCAGGTTCTCTAGCGTATTATACAATGAGCAGTTCTTC. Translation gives CASSPRFSSVLYNEQFF.